A selection of T cell receptor beta chains follows, all from one sample in a study of long-term antiretroviral therapy in people with HIV. Repertoires were generated with immunoSEQ multiplex PCR, while TCRdb's copy carries only in-frame clones and drops some. Of 30,000 to 35,000 clones in the sample, roughly 85% were seen once. The source material was unsorted PBMCs, sampled 0.4 years before starting antiretroviral therapy. The receptors here all came from a man younger than 30 with HIV. Both conserved end residues are part of each CDR3. A D gene is named only where the DNA matches it firmly. Clone size is shown for a subset of rows, as once, few, many or a class of expanded clone.

TRBV7-2	TRBD1	TRBJ1-2	.	TGTGCCAGCAGCTTATCCGCCACGACAGGGGGCTATGGCTACACCTTC	CASSLSATTGGYGYTF
TRBV11-1	TRBD2	TRBJ2-3	.	TGTGCCAGCAGCTTAGCTAGGCTAGCGGGAGGTCGTAAGTATTTT	CASSLARLAGGRKYF
TRBV9	TRBD2	TRBJ2-7	.	TGTGCCAGCAGCGTAGGGCGGGAGTTTACGTACGAGCAGTACTTC	CASSVGREFTYEQYF
TRBV10-1	.	TRBJ1-4	.	TGCGCCAGCACCTTGCGGGGGAGGCGTGAAAAACTGTTTTTT	CASTLRGRREKLFF
TRBV6-1	.	TRBJ2-3	.	TGTGCCAGCAGTGAAGCGGAACAGCCCACAGATACGCAGTATTTT	CASSEAEQPTDTQYF
TRBV27	TRBD2	TRBJ2-7	.	TGTGCCAGCAGTGCCGCTAGCGGGAGGTACGAGCAGTACTTC	CASSAASGRYEQYF
TRBV7-9	.	TRBJ2-2	.	TGTGCCAGCAGCTTAGGGGTCCCGAACACCGGGGAGCTGTTTTTT	CASSLGVPNTGELFF
TRBV5-4	TRBD1	TRBJ2-7	.	TGTGCCAGCAGCCCTTGGACAGGACCAAACTACGAGCAGTACTTC	CASSPWTGPNYEQYF
TRBV6-1	.	TRBJ1-4	.	TGTGCCAGAGTAAGGGGGGGGGATGAAAAACTGTTTTTT	CARVRGGDEKLFF
TRBV7-6	.	TRBJ1-2	.	TGTGCCAGCAGCTTGTCGGGCTATGGCTACACCTTC	CASSLSGYGYTF
TRBV6-5	TRBD1	TRBJ2-7	.	TGTGCCAGCAGTTACAGGGACAGGGGCTCCTACGAGCAGTACTTC	CASSYRDRGSYEQYF
TRBV10-3	TRBD1	TRBJ2-7	once	TGTGCCATCAGCGCCGGGACAGCCTTCTACGAGCAGTACTTC	CAISAGTAFYEQYF
TRBV15	.	TRBJ1-4	once	TGTGCCACCAGCGAAGGACAGCCACTTGAAAAACTGTTTTTT	CATSEGQPLEKLFF
TRBV7-8	.	TRBJ2-7	.	TGTGCCAGCAGCCCGACTCAGGGCGGATACGAGCAGTACTTC	CASSPTQGGYEQYF
TRBV15	.	TRBJ1-5	.	TGTGCCACCAGCAGAGAATGGGCAGGGGCCAGCAATCAGCCCCAGCATTTT	CATSREWAGASNQPQHF
TRBV18	.	TRBJ2-2	.	TGTGCCAGCTCACCACAGGGGGCCGGGGAGCTGTTTTTT	CASSPQGAGELFF
TRBV7-3	TRBD1	TRBJ1-1	.	TGTGCCAGCAGCTCCCAGGGACAGGGGGCGGCTGAAGCTTTCTTT	CASSSQGQGAAEAFF
TRBV4-1	.	TRBJ1-2	.	TGCGCCAGCAGCAACGGACAGACGATAGCTAACTATGGCTACACCTTC	CASSNGQTIANYGYTF
TRBV18	TRBD2	TRBJ2-3	.	TGTGCCAGCTCACGACTAGCGGGGGGCCGGTCAGATACGCAGTATTTT	CASSRLAGGRSDTQYF
TRBV7-3	.	TRBJ2-1	.	TGTGCCAGCAGCTCGGCGACATTGGATGAGCAGTTCTTC	CASSSATLDEQFF
TRBV30	.	TRBJ1-3	medium-sized	TGTGCCTGGAGAGGATCTGGAAACACCATATATTTT	CAWRGSGNTIYF
TRBV6-5	.	TRBJ2-3	.	TGTGCCAGCAGCTTATCCGAGGGGCGCACAGATACGCAGTATTTT	CASSLSEGRTDTQYF
TRBV11-2	.	TRBJ1-1	.	TGTGCCAGCAGCCTCGGCTCGGGCACTGAAGCTTTCTTT	CASSLGSGTEAFF
TRBV9	.	TRBJ1-3	once	TGTGCCAGCAGCGTAGAGGCCCCGGGGTCGGCTGGAAACACCATATATTTT	CASSVEAPGSAGNTIYF
TRBV6-5	.	TRBJ1-2	.	TGTGCCAGCAGTTACTCCCAGGGGCCCTATGGCTACACCTTC	CASSYSQGPYGYTF
TRBV9	TRBD2	TRBJ2-3	.	TGTGCCAGCAGCACCTCGAGACTAGCGGGGGGGAGAGGGGCAGATACGCAGTATTTT	CASSTSRLAGGRGADTQYF
TRBV5-6	TRBD1	TRBJ2-1	.	TGTGCCAGCAGCTTCTGGGACAGTGACAATGAGCAGTTCTTC	CASSFWDSDNEQFF
TRBV19	.	TRBJ1-5	.	TGTGCCAGTGCGCAATTGGGGGGGCTACAGCCCCAGCATTTT	CASAQLGGLQPQHF
TRBV19	.	TRBJ1-1	once	TGTGCCAGTAGTATTCAGGGGAGGGGAATGAACACTGAAGCTTTCTTT	CASSIQGRGMNTEAFF
TRBV5-4	TRBD2	TRBJ2-1	once	TGTGCCAGCAGTTATACTAGCGGGGGGAGGCCGGCTCGCGATGAGCAGTTCTTC	CASSYTSGGRPARDEQFF
TRBV28	TRBD1	TRBJ1-1	medium-sized	TGTGCCAGCAGGAAGCACAGGGGAATGAACACTGAAGCTTTCTTT	CASRKHRGMNTEAFF
TRBV28	.	TRBJ1-4	.	TGTGCCAGCACCCCGGTGGAAACCGAAGAAAAACTGTTTTTT	CASTPVETEEKLFF
TRBV18	TRBD1	TRBJ1-5	.	TGTGCCAGCTCACCACGTCCTGACGGGACAGGGCGAAATAGGAGCAATCAGCCCCAGCATTTT	CASSPRPDGTGRNRSNQPQHF
TRBV19	.	TRBJ1-6	once	TGTGCCAGTAGTGACCCCGGTCTCTCACCCCTCCACTTT	CASSDPGLSPLHF
TRBV5-1	TRBD2	TRBJ2-7	.	TGCGCCAGCAGACTAGCGGACGAGCAGTACTTC	CASRLADEQYF
TRBV2	.	TRBJ2-2	.	TGTGCCAGCAGGGGGGGTGAGAACACCGGGGAGCTGTTTTTT	CASRGGENTGELFF
TRBV7-9	.	TRBJ2-7	few	TGTGCCAGCAGCTCTGACTCGGACGAGTGGTCCTACGAGCAGTACTTC	CASSSDSDEWSYEQYF
TRBV5-8	.	TRBJ2-5	.	TGTGCCAGCAGCTTGCTAGGCGGGGCAAAACAAGAGACCCAGTACTTC	CASSLLGGAKQETQYF
TRBV20-1	TRBD2	TRBJ2-1	once	TGCAGTGCAGAAGGGACTACCAAGGCGTTCTTC	CSAEGTTKAFF
TRBV29-1	.	TRBJ1-2	.	TGCAGCTCAAGGGAAGTGAAGGACGGTCCCTATGGCTACACCTTC	CSSREVKDGPYGYTF